A selection of T cell receptor beta chains follows, all from one sample in a study of response to subunit inactivated influenza vaccine. TCRdb recomputed calls from the RT-PCR reads with MiXCR, one row per CDR3 protein. The table has 550,000 to 800,000 distinct CDR3 sequences, about 14% seen once. The material was PBMCs from blood, obtained 14 to 15 days before vaccination. The receptors were sampled from a man aged 45-65 years who received an inactivated influenza vaccine. The CDR3 runs from the conserved cysteine through the conserved F or W. The D gene is left open where the match is weak. For some rows the clone size is stated as once, few or many, or as a class when expanded; others skip it.

D gene | J gene | V gene | clone size | CDR3 protein | CDR3 DNA
. | TRBJ2-3 | TRBV18 | . | CASSQKGVPTDTQYF | TGTGCCAGCTCACAAAAGGGCGTCCCCACAGATACGCAGTATTTT
TRBD1 | TRBJ2-3 | TRBV5-1 | . | CASSSPQGVGSSTDTQYF | TGCGCCAGCAGCTCCCCTCAGGGGGTCGGCTCTAGCACAGATACGCAGTATTTT
TRBD2 | TRBJ2-7 | TRBV20-1 | few | CSPNPGLASYEQYF | TGCAGCCCCAATCCGGGACTAGCCTCCTACGAGCAGTACTTC
. | TRBJ2-7 | TRBV7-9 | once | CACSLSGGLSYF | TGTGCCTGCAGCTTATCTGGGGGGCTCTCCTACTTC
. | TRBJ2-2 | TRBV10-3 | many | CAISDTGTHTGELFF | TGTGCCATCAGTGATACCGGGACTCATACCGGGGAGCTGTTTTTT
. | TRBJ2-1 | TRBV4-3 | few | CASSPTQGLYNEQFF | TGCGCCAGCAGCCCGACTCAGGGTCTCTACAATGAGCAGTTCTTC
TRBD1 | TRBJ2-3 | TRBV12-5 | many | CASGPAGTETTDTQYF | TGTGCTAGTGGTCCGGCCGGGACAGAAACCACAGATACGCAGTATTTT
. | TRBJ2-1 | TRBV6-1 | . | CASRAGTASSYNEQFF | TGTGCCAGCCGTGCCGGGACGGCGAGCTCCTACAATGAGCAGTTCTTC
TRBD1 | TRBJ2-3 | TRBV4-3 | . | CASSQDRLLAGTGQDTQYF | TGCGCCAGCAGCCAAGATAGGTTACTTGCCGGGACAGGCCAAGATACGCAGTATTTT
. | TRBJ2-7 | TRBV25-1 | . | CASRLPGSYEQYF | TGTGCCAGCAGACTGCCTGGCTCCTACGAGCAGTACTTC
. | TRBJ1-5 | TRBV20-1 | few | CSARDGAGNQPQHF | TGCAGTGCTAGAGATGGGGCAGGGAATCAGCCCCAGCATTTT
TRBD1 | TRBJ1-2 | TRBV11-1 | few | CASSPGIGQGIRLTGGYTF | TGTGCCAGCAGCCCGGGTATCGGACAGGGGATCCGTCTCACTGGTGGCTACACCTTC
. | TRBJ2-2 | TRBV29-1 | . | CSVEGGPSGELFF | TGCAGCGTTGAAGGAGGGCCCAGCGGGGAGCTGTTTTTT
. | TRBJ2-7 | TRBV6-1 | . | CASSPGDRYEQYF | TGTGCCAGCAGTCCAGGGGACCGGTACGAGCAGTACTTC
. | TRBJ2-7 | TRBV20-1 | few | CSASPRQAQRGEQYF | TGCAGTGCTAGTCCCCGACAGGCACAGAGGGGCGAGCAGTACTTC
TRBD2 | TRBJ2-1 | TRBV11-2 | many | CASSLGLAGGGSYNEQFF | TGTGCCAGCAGCTTAGGACTAGCGGGAGGGGGCTCCTACAATGAGCAGTTCTTC
. | TRBJ2-5 | TRBV6-5 | many | CASSSQGGGETQYF | TGTGCCAGCAGTTCACAGGGTGGTGGAGAGACCCAGTACTTC
TRBD1 | TRBJ2-5 | TRBV20-1 | few | CSAGGGETQYF | TGCAGTGCAGGGGGCGGAGAGACCCAGTACTTC
. | TRBJ2-1 | TRBV18 | . | CASSKGTGGVEQFF | TGTGCCAGCTCAAAGGGAACTGGGGGCGTTGAGCAGTTCTTC
TRBD2 | TRBJ2-3 | TRBV3-1 | . | CASSLQRGTSTDTQYF | TGTGCCAGCAGCCTCCAGCGGGGGACTAGCACAGATACGCAGTATTTT
. | TRBJ2-7 | TRBV7-8 | few | CASSPTGTSLGEQYF | TGTGCCAGCAGCCCAACCGGGACATCGCTGGGCGAGCAGTACTTC
. | TRBJ2-3 | TRBV20-1 | . | CTLRAVTQYF | TGCACTCTTAGAGCGGTTACGCAGTATTTT
. | TRBJ2-7 | TRBV20-1 | few | CSATAGAHEQYF | TGCAGTGCTACGGCAGGGGCCCACGAGCAGTACTTC
TRBD2 | TRBJ2-5 | TRBV28 | . | CATSHPGLAGEETQYF | TGTGCCACCTCACACCCCGGACTAGCGGGAGAGGAGACCCAGTACTTC
. | TRBJ2-5 | TRBV5-6 | many | CASSFQNQETQYF | TGTGCCAGCAGCTTTCAGAACCAAGAGACCCAGTACTTC
TRBD2 | TRBJ2-5 | TRBV7-3 | . | CASSLEAGGPQETQYF | TGTGCCAGCAGCTTAGAAGCGGGAGGACCCCAAGAGACCCAGTACTTC